This T cell receptor (beta chain) was documented in a study of control samples from healthy donors and cancer patients. This table comes from immunoSEQ multiplex PCR, and its TCRdb copy is limited to in-frame clones, with some not included. The sample lists under 80,000 clones; about 94% were seen once. The CDR3 sequence is 13 residues long. Germline CDR1 MDHEN, CDR2 SYDVKM. V shed 5 bases, J shed 9 bases, and the junction held 9 bases outside the gene matches. This clone has only one observation. The sequence was obtained from a woman aged 25 to 39 in good health. The specimen sequenced was blood. The V call is TRBV28, the J call TRBJ2-5, with 7 nucleotides matching TRBD2. CDR3 sequence reads: CASSNRDRGAQYF. In nucleotides, the CDR3 is TGTGCCAGCAGTAACCGGGACCGGGGGGCCCAGTACTTC.